The source of this TCR beta chain is a study of T cells after yellow fever vaccination. About the study: Low-cell-number fractions were prepared with SMART-Seq v4 Ultra Low Input.

Comments on this clonotype: Its antigen is not known.

The ends were cut back, 4 bases at V and 3 bases at J, with 15 bases in the middle. Germline V gives CDR1 MNHEY, CDR2 SVGAGI. This CDR3 region has 15 residues. 5'RACE template switching produced TCR cDNA carrying a universal primer site and UMIs. TCRdb re-derived calls from the 5' RACE reads in MiXCR, one entry per CDR3 protein. The table shows roughly 68,000 distinct CDR3 sequences, with approximately 7% occurring only once. Study results and caveats: The secondary response was weaker but peaked faster, day 5 versus 15. Although most clonotypes did not, a small share appeared in both CD4 and CD8 compartments.

The chain has TRBV6-5 and TRBJ1-1; D is uncertain. This TCR came from a man aged 18 to 29 who received the YFV17D yellow fever vaccine. The sample here was CD8+ T cells sorted from PBMCs, taken about 41 days after the first yellow fever vaccination. The CDR3: CASSLSRSADTEAFF. CDR3 in DNA: TGTGCCAGCAGTTTAAGCCGGTCAGCCGACACTGAAGCTTTCTTT.